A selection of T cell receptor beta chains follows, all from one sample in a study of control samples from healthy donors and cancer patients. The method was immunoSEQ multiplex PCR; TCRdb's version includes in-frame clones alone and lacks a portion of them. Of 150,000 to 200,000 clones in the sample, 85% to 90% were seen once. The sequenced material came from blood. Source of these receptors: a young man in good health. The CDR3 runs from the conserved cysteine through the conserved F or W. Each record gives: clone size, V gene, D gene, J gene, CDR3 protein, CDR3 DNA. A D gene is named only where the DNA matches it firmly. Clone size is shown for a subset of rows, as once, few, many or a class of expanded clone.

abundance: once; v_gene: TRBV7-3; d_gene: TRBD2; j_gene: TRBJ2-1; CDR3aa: CASSFRERDYEQFF; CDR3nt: TGTGCCAGCAGCTTTAGGGAGCGGGATTATGAGCAGTTCTTC
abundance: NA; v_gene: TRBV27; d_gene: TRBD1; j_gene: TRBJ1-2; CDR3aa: CASRQGVNYGYTF; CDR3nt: TGTGCCAGCAGGCAGGGGGTTAACTATGGCTACACCTTC
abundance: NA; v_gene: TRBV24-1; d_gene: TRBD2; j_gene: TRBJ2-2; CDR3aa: CATSPAGARRDTGELFF; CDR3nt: TGTGCCACCAGTCCAGCGGGGGCCCGGCGGGATACCGGGGAGCTGTTTTTT
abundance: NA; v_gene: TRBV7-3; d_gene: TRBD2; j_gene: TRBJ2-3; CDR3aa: CASSSSGILTDTQYF; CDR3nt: TGTGCCAGCAGCTCTAGCGGGATCCTCACAGATACGCAGTATTTT
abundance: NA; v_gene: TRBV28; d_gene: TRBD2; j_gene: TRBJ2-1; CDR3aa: CASVSSGRHHNEQFF; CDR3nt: TGTGCCAGCGTTTCTAGCGGGAGACACCACAATGAGCAGTTCTTC
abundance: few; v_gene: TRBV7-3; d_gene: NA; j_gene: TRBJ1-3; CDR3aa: CASSLESVLYSGNTIYF; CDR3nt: TGTGCCAGCAGCTTAGAGAGTGTTCTTTACTCTGGAAACACCATATATTTT
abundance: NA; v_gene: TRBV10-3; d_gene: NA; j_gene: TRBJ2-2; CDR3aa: CATGGSTGELFF; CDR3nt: TGTGCCACCGGGGGTAGCACCGGGGAGCTGTTTTTT
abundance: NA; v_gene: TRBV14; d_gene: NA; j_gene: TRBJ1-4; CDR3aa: CASSQVGLEKLFF; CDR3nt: TGTGCCAGCAGCCAAGTCGGCTTGGAAAAACTGTTTTTT
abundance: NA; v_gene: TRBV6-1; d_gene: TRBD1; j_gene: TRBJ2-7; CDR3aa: CASSEIVGQGAANYEQYF; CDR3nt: TGTGCCAGCAGTGAAATAGTGGGACAGGGGGCGGCGAACTACGAGCAGTACTTC
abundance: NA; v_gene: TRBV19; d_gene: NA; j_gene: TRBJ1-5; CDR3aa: CASRLRGSQPQHF; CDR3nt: TGTGCCAGTAGACTGAGGGGAAGTCAGCCCCAGCATTTT
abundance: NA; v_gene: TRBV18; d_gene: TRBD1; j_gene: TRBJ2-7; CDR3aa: CASSRDRAYEQYF; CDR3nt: TGTGCCAGCTCACGGGACAGGGCCTACGAGCAGTACTTC
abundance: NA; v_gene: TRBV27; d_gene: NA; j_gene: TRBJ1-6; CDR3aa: CASRPLMANSPLHF; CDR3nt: TGTGCCAGCCGGCCGCTAATGGCGAATTCACCCCTCCACTTT
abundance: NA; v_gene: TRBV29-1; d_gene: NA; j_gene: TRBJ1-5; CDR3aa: CSVEITRDQPQHF; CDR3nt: TGCAGCGTTGAAATAACGAGGGATCAGCCCCAGCATTTT
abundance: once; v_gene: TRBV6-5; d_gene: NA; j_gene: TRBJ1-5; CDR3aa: CASSLYRGSNQPQHF; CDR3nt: TGTGCCAGCAGTCTATACCGGGGCTCCAATCAGCCCCAGCATTTT
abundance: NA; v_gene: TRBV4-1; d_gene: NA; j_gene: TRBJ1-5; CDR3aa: CASSQDRGSQPQHF; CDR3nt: TGCGCCAGCAGCCAAGACAGGGGAAGTCAGCCCCAGCATTTT
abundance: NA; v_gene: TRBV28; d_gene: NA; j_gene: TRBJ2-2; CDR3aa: CATGGAAYTGELFF; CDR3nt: TGTGCCACCGGGGGAGCAGCGTACACCGGGGAGCTGTTTTTT
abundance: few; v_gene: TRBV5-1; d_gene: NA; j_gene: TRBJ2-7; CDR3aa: CASSLRGGGRVSSEQYF; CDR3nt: TGCGCCAGCAGCTTGCGAGGAGGGGGCAGGGTTAGTTCCGAGCAGTACTTC
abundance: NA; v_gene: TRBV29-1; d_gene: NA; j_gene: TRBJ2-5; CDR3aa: CSVSGGTRGETQYF; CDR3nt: TGCAGCGTTAGTGGGGGGACCAGGGGAGAGACCCAGTACTTC
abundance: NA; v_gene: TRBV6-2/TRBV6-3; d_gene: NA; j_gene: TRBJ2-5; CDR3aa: CASSLSRATSETQYF; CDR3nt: TGTGCCAGCAGCCTCAGTAGGGCCACCTCGGAGACCCAGTACTTC
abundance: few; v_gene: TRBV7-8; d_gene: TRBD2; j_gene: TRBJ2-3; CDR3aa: CASSAIAGVTDTQYF; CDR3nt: TGTGCCAGCAGCGCAATAGCGGGGGTCACAGATACGCAGTATTTT
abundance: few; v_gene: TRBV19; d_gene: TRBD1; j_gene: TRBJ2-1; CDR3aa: CASSIGPGQVIYNEQFF; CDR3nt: TGTGCCAGTAGTATAGGGCCGGGACAGGTGATATACAATGAGCAGTTCTTC
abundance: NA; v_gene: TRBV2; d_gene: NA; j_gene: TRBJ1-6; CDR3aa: CASTQRGNSPLHF; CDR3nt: TGTGCCAGCACCCAAAGGGGAAATTCACCCCTCCACTTT
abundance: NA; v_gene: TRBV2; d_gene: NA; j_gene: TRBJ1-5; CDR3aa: CASSEGAIQPQHF; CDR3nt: TGTGCCAGCAGTGAGGGGGCAATTCAGCCCCAGCATTTT
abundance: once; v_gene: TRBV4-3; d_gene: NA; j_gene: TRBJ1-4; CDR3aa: CASSQGNQGEKLFF; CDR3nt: TGCGCCAGCAGCCAAGGGAATCAGGGTGAAAAACTGTTTTTT
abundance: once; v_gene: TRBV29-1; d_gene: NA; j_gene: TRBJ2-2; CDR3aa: CSVGTTDTGELFF; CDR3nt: TGCAGCGTTGGGACTACCGACACCGGGGAGCTGTTTTTT
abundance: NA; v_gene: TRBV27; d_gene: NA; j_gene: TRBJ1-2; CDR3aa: CASSQDRASGYTF; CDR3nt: TGTGCCAGCAGTCAGGACAGAGCTTCGGGCTACACCTTC